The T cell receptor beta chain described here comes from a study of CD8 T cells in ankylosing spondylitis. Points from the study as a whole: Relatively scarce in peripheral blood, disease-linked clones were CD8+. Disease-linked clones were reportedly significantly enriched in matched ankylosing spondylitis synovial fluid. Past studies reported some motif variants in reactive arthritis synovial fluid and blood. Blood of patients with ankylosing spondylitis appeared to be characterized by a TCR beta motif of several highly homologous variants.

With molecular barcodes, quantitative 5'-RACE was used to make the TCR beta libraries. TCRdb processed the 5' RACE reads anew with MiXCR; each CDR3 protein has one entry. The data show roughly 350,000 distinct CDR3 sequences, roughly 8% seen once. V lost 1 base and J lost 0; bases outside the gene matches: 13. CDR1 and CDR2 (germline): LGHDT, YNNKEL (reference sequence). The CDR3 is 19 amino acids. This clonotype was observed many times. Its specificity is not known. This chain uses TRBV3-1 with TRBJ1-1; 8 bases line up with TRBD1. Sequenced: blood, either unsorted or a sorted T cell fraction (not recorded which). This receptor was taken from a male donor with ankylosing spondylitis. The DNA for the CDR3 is TGTGCCAGCAGCCAAGTTGGCAGCGGGGCAGGGGGCATGAACACTGAAGCTTTCTTT. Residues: CASSQVGSGAGGMNTEAFF. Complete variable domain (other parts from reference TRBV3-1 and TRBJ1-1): DTAVSQTPKYLVTQMGNDKSIKCEQNLGHDTMYWYKQDSKKFLKIMFSYNNKELIINETVPNRFSPKSPDKAHLNLHINSLELGDSAVYFCASSQVGSGAGGMNTEAFFGQGTRLTVV.